This TCR beta chain was identified during a study of chemoradiotherapy in HPV16-positive cancers (dated by TCRdb to the early 2020s). A note on the overall study: Candidate HPV-specific T-cell clones and common TCR motifs were defined by functional T-cell assays performed on cells from a couple of HPV16-positive patients. The study set out to ask whether T-cell immunity against the HPV oncoproteins E6 and E7 changes over the course of chemoradiotherapy and whether that immunity affects survival. The candidate HPV-specific TCRs and motifs were then tracked in TCR repertoires from about 93 patients with HPV-related cancers. Results and caveats for the whole study, not just this receptor: Expansion of candidate HPV-specific clones and E7-related TCR motifs was observed in the tumor microenvironment during treatment, whereas no such expansion was observed for non-HPV-specific T cells. Only two HPV16-positive patients were used to derive the functional definition of HPV-specific T cells, and the survival association was reported for HPV16-positive patients. Improved recurrence-free survival in HPV16-positive patients was associated with expansion of HPV-responsive T cells during chemoradiotherapy.

Counted from cysteine to phenylalanine, this CDR3 has 14 amino acids. The DNA shown is the 42-base CDR3, in frame from base 1. V is reduced by 5 bases and J by 5 bases, leaving a spacing of 10 bases between them. The germline V gene supplies CDR1 SNHLY and CDR2 FYNNEI. Repertoires were sampled multiple times during chemoradiotherapy, which allowed clonal expansion in the tumor microenvironment to be followed. Library preparation was by the immunoSEQ multiplex PCR assay. TCRdb obtained this table from immuneACCESS and retained in-frame rearrangements with V and J assigned. These tables miss some clones; where compared with another copy, unresolved V genes account for less than half of the shortfall, and the remainder is unexplained. For this sample the table gives 10,000 to 11,000 clones, of which 86% were detected only once. 2.5% of the sample comes from the top ten. Comment on this clone: It lacks a known antigen. No base qualities exist here, and no much larger clone lies one base off it.

The material was blood, obtained from a patient who underwent chemoradiotherapy. The V and J segments used are TRBV2 and TRBJ1-6; TRBD1 is perhaps the D gene, given 5 matching bases. This TCR came from a human donor with HPV-associated anogenital cancer. For the CDR3, the sequence is CASSFGGDNSPLHF. Read as DNA, the sequence is TGTGCCAGCAGTTTCGGAGGGGATAATTCACCCCTCCACTTT. This CDR3, with the reference TRBV2 and TRBJ1-6 proteins standing in past its ends, gives the full variable domain EPEVTQTPSHQVTQMGQEVILRCVPISNHLYFYWYRQILGQKVEFLVSFYNNEISEKSEIFDDQFSVERPDGSNFTLKIRSTKLEDSAMYFCASSFGGDNSPLHFGNGTRLTVT.